A few counts support the clone carrying this T cell receptor (beta chain). What it recognizes is unknown. This specimen belongs to a study of type 1 regulatory T cells. Overall study context: This in vitro CD4 product, T-allo10, is enriched for Tr1 cells and alloantigen-specific. General study findings and limits: Type 1 regulatory T cells had a more restricted TCR repertoire than non-type 1 regulatory T cells.

The junction had 1 base not matched to a gene; V was cut back by 3 bases and J by 0 bases. The length of the CDR3 is 13 residues. Germline lookup yields CDR1 SQVTM and CDR2 ANQGSEA. TCRdb passed the reads through MiXCR, listing each CDR3 protein once. The repertoire holds under 75,000 distinct CDR3 sequences, around 21% seen once, with 7% to 10% in the top ten. This clonotype was obtained from a human donor in good health. Sequenced: cultured type 1 regulatory T (Tr1) cells, either the whole culture or a sorted fraction (not recorded which). The chain is built from TRBV29-1 and TRBJ2-5, with 7 bases matching TRBD1. Here the CDR3 reads CSVEGQNQETQYF. In DNA, the CDR3 is TGCAGCGTTGAGGGACAGAACCAAGAGACCCAGTACTTC.